A single sample is the source of the 8 T cell receptor beta chains below, sequenced in a study of CD8 T cells in ankylosing spondylitis. MiXCR, run by TCRdb on the 5' RACE reads, gives a single entry per CDR3 protein. This sample carries 150,000 to 200,000 distinct CDR3 sequences, about 20% of them seen once, and the ten largest clones take roughly 4%. The sample was blood, either unsorted or a sorted T cell fraction (not recorded which). The receptors originated from a male donor aged 10-35 years with ankylosing spondylitis or in good health (not recorded which).

This clonotype has ten or more counts. This CDR3 is CASSETRHNEQFF. The DNA for the CDR3 is TGTGCCAGCAGTGAGACTAGGCACAATGAGCAGTTCTTC. J is TRBJ2-1 and V is TRBV27; perhaps TRBD2 as D (6 bases). The CDR3 loop spans 13 amino acids. Germline assignment: CDR1 MNHEY and CDR2 SMNVEV (reference sequence). The germline V and J ends were trimmed by 5 bases and 5 bases, with 10 bases remaining between them.

This clonotype was found many times. CDR3 coding DNA: TGTGCCAGCAGCTTTAGACCACAGGGGAACACTGAAGCTTTCTTT. This translates into CASSFRPQGNTEAFF. This chain links TRBV14 with TRBJ1-1; a weak D match, TRBD1 (6 bases). The CDR3 consists of 15 residues. Germline values: CDR1 SGHDN, CDR2 FVKESK. Trimming took off 5 bases at V and 1 base at J, with 14 bases between the two ends.

Ten or more counts support this clonotype. This chain joins TRBV6-6 and TRBJ1-6; D is perhaps TRBD1 (5 bases). The CDR3 sequence is 15 residues long. Trimming pared 6 bases from V and 10 bases from J, leaving 19 bases between. In germline, CDR1 is MNHNY, CDR2 SVGAGI (reference sequence). The CDR3, as DNA: TGTGCCAGCAGGTCCTCCGGGGGAGGAGGGTCACCCCTCCACTTT. Encoded protein: CASRSSGGGGSPLHF.

This clonotype was found many times. V gene TRBV12-3 or TRBV12-4 combines with J gene TRBJ2-1; 7 bases align to TRBD1. The V segment lost 7 bases and the J segment 4 bases; nucleotides outside the gene matches: 10. The length of the CDR3 is 15 residues. CDR3 DNA: TGTGCCAGCACCCCGACAGGGATGAGATACAATGAGCAGTTCTTC. This codes for CASTPTGMRYNEQFF.

The chain combines TRBV6-5 with TRBJ2-1; D is unresolved. CDR1 MNHEY and CDR2 SVGAGI come from the germline V gene. The CDR3 runs to 13 residues. V shed 5 bases and J shed 0 bases, with 5 bases lying between them. CDR3 residues: CASSPISYNEQFF. The CDR3 DNA sequence: TGTGCCAGCAGTCCGATCTCCTACAATGAGCAGTTCTTC.

This clonotype was observed a few times. This chain joins TRBV5-1 and TRBJ2-3; 10 nucleotides line up with TRBD2. The CDR3 runs 16 residues. Germline-derived CDR1 and CDR2 are SGHRS and YFSETQ. Unmatched junction bases numbered 8, after V lost 0 bases and J lost 7 bases. The CDR3, as DNA: TGCGCCAGCAGCTTGGATGCTAGCGGGAGTGGGAATACGCAGTATTTT. Its translation: CASSLDASGSGNTQYF.

This clonotype was counted many times. A junction end diverges from the germline sequence, so it may reflect a read error. The chain couples TRBV12-3 or TRBV12-4 to TRBJ2-1, with 9 bases fitting TRBD2. This CDR3 is built from 15 residues. Written as DNA, the CDR3 is TGTGCCAGCCGAACTAGCGGGCGAACCTATAATGAGCAGTTCTTC. It is translated as CASRTSGRTYNEQFF.

At least ten counts were recorded for this clonotype. The chain links TRBV24-1 to TRBJ2-5, with 7 nucleotides matching TRBD1. CDR1 is KGHDR, CDR2 SFDVKD, per germline. The CDR3 extends over 13 amino acids. V lost 8 bases, J lost 4 bases, and 6 bases stayed unmatched. Written as DNA, the CDR3 is TGTGCCACCAATCAGGGGGTGGGAGAGACCCAGTACTTC. Translating it yields CATNQGVGETQYF.